Shown below are 21 T cell receptor beta chains from a single sample sequenced in a study of blood T cell repertoires in COVID-19. Measured with immunoSEQ multiplex PCR; TCRdb has only the in-frame clones, and not every one. This sample has about 190,000 clones, with roughly three quarters found just once. Input material: PBMCs or T cells enriched from blood (not recorded which). Receptors originate from a woman in her fifties or sixties with acute COVID-19.

This clone has a count of ten or more. The same CDR3 is also encoded by other DNA sequences in this sample. The rearrangement joins TRBV6-1 to TRBJ1-1; tentatively, D is TRBD1 (5 bases). CDR3 length: 14 residues. CDR1 is MNHNS, CDR2 SASEGT, per germline. Trimming took off 0 bases at V and 0 bases at J, with 5 bases between the two ends. In nucleotides, the CDR3 is TGTGCCAGCAGTGAAGCGACAGTGAACACTGAAGCTTTCTTT. Translated, it gives CASSEATVNTEAFF.

This CDR3 reads CASSPRTSRETQYF. For the CDR3, the DNA is TGTGCCAGCAGCCCTCGGACTAGCCGGGAGACCCAGTACTTC. The chain recombines TRBV5-4 with TRBJ2-5; 8 nucleotides align to TRBD2. J gave up 5 bases and V 4 bases, and 7 bases lay outside the gene matches. This CDR3 region has 14 residues. Germline-derived CDR1 and CDR2 are SGHNT and YYREEE (reference sequence).

The chain combines TRBV10-1 with TRBJ1-1; D possibly corresponds to TRBD1 (6 bases). V gave up 6 bases and J gave up 1 base, with 15 bases separating them. The CDR3 loop spans 15 amino acids. Germline CDR1 reads WNHNN; CDR2 reads SYGVQD (reference sequence). This CDR3 reads CASRLGGIGNTEAFF. The CDR3 nucleotides read TGCGCCAGCAGACTAGGGGGAATAGGGAACACTGAAGCTTTCTTT.

V usage is TRBV19 and J usage is TRBJ1-2; the match to TRBD1 covers 9 bases. The germline V gene encodes CDR1 LNHDA and CDR2 SQIVND (reference sequence). The CDR3 is 15 amino acids. V was clipped by 5 bases and J by 4 bases; unmatched bases: 8. CDR3 nucleotides: TGTGCCAGTAGTTTACCGGGACAGGGTGTCTATGGCTACACCTTC. It encodes CASSLPGQGVYGYTF.

The table lists this clone with a count of one. The rearrangement joins TRBV5-6 to TRBJ2-6, with TRBD1 as a possible D gene (5 bases). The CDR3 extends over 14 amino acids. Trimming stripped 1 base from V and 13 bases from J, with 15 bases between. Looked up from germline, CDR1 is SGHDT and CDR2 is YYEEEE. The CDR3 loop is CASSLLEQAKVLTF. CDR3 nucleotides: TGTGCCAGCAGCTTGTTGGAACAGGCAAAGGTCCTGACTTTC.

This clone was seen only once. This chain uses TRBV7-9 with TRBJ1-1; 12 bases match TRBD1. CDR1 and CDR2 (germline): SEHNR, FQNEAQ (reference sequence). V shed 5 bases, J shed 3 bases, and the junction held 10 bases outside the gene matches. CDR3 size: 17 residues. CDR3 region: CASSLMPGQGAYTEAFF. CDR3 in DNA: TGTGCCAGCAGCCTAATGCCGGGACAGGGGGCCTACACTGAAGCTTTCTTT.

This chain joins TRBV27 and TRBJ1-5, with D hard to call. V was clipped by 3 bases and J by 0 bases, with 6 bases between them. CDR1 is MNHEY and CDR2 is SMNVEV in the germline V gene (reference sequence). The CDR3 has 14 residues. For the CDR3, the DNA is TGTGCCAGCAGTTTTCTCTTTAGCAATCAGCCCCAGCATTTT. Amino acid sequence: CASSFLFSNQPQHF.

This chain uses TRBV6-2 or TRBV6-3 with TRBJ1-2, with D possibly TRBD1 on 6 matching bases. Trimming took 5 bases from V and 5 from J, leaving 18 bases between them. Germline CDR1 MNHEY, CDR2 SVGEGT. The CDR3 has 15 amino acids. DNA for the CDR3: TGTGCCAGCAGTGACGAGGCAGGGGCGGGTTATGGCTACACCTTC. Translating it yields CASSDEAGAGYGYTF.

The V gene is TRBV29-1, the J gene TRBJ1-2; D might be TRBD1 (6 bases). Trimming pared 5 bases from V and 8 bases from J, leaving 18 bases between. CDR1 is SQVTM and CDR2 is ANQGSEA in the germline V gene. CDR3 length: 13 residues. CDR3 protein: CSVHGTRGRGYTF. The CDR3 region has the DNA TGCAGCGTTCACGGGACAAGGGGACGGGGCTACACCTTC. Based on the CDR3 plus reference TRBV29-1 and TRBJ1-2, the full variable domain is SAVISQKPSRDICQRGTSLTIQCQVDSQVTMMFWYRQQPGQSLTLIATANQGSEATYESGFVIDKFPISRPNLTFSTLTVSNMSPEDSSIYLCSVHGTRGRGYTFGSGTRLTVV.

This clone appeared once. The chain links TRBV6-5 to TRBJ2-1; D remains ambiguous. Germline lookup yields CDR1 MNHEY and CDR2 SVGAGI. The CDR3 totals 12 residues. CDR3 sequence (DNA): TGTGCAGGCCGGAGCTCCTACAATGAGCAGTTCTTC. Protein: CAGRSSYNEQFF.

This clone showed up just a few times. Its ends do not fully match the called genes, so a read error is possible. This rearrangement joins TRBV7-9 to TRBJ1-1; 7 bases line up with TRBD1. Looked up from germline, CDR1 is SEHNR and CDR2 is FQNEAQ (reference sequence). The CDR3 contains 14 residues. CDR3 bases: TGTGCCAGCAGCCTAGCAATCCAGGGGGTCGAAGCTTTCTTT. This gives the protein CASSLAIQGVEAFF.

The genes are TRBV6-1 and TRBJ1-5; 9 bases map to TRBD1. V gave up 4 bases and J gave up 1 base; unmatched junction bases: 17. The length of the CDR3 is 20 residues. From germline, CDR1 is MNHNS and CDR2 SASEGT. The CDR3 bases are TGTGCCAGCAGTGTTGATCCCCGGGACAGGGCGATTGGGAGCAATCAGCCCCAGCATTTT. Amino acids: CASSVDPRDRAIGSNQPQHF.

The rearrangement links TRBV6-5 to TRBJ2-3; 13 bases align to TRBD2. The CDR3 totals 15 residues. From germline, CDR1 is MNHEY and CDR2 SVGAGI. The V and J ends lost 4 bases and 6 bases, in that order; junction bases with no gene match: 4. The CDR3 sequence: CASSWTSGGGDTQYF. The CDR3 DNA sequence: TGTGCCAGCAGTTGGACTAGCGGGGGAGGGGATACGCAGTATTTT.

This clone turned up a few times. This rearrangement joins TRBV28 to TRBJ1-2; tentatively, D is TRBD1 (6 bases). The germline V gene has CDR1 MDHEN and CDR2 SYDVKM. Trimming stripped 5 bases from V and 7 bases from J, with 17 bases between. The CDR3 runs 14 residues. The CDR3 sequence: CASSPFRDKGGYTF. The DNA for the CDR3 is TGTGCCAGCAGTCCATTCCGGGACAAGGGTGGCTACACCTTC.

This clone rates as medium-sized. The CDR3 bases are TGTGCCAGCGCCAAGAGCCTGAACACTGAAGCTTTCTTT. Protein product: CASAKSLNTEAFF. This chain connects TRBV3-1 (or the pseudogene TRBV3-2) to TRBJ1-1, with D unresolved. The CDR3 length is 13 residues. Germline V CDR1 and CDR2: LGHDT, YNNKEL (reference sequence). V shed 8 bases and J shed 0 bases, with 10 bases lying between them.

The rearrangement uses TRBV6-2 or TRBV6-3 and TRBJ2-6; 7 nucleotides line up with TRBD2. Trimming removed 5 bases from V and 1 base from J; junction bases left unmatched: 11. This CDR3 has 18 amino acids. From germline, CDR1 is MNHEY and CDR2 SVGEGT. CDR3 nucleotides: TGTGCCAGCAGTCTTGGGGACTACAATCCATCTGGGGCCAACGTCCTGACTTTC. The encoded protein is CASSLGDYNPSGANVLTF.

This clone was recorded only once. This chain links TRBV3-1 (or the pseudogene TRBV3-2) with TRBJ2-1; 14 nucleotides agree with TRBD2. Germline V CDR1 and CDR2: LGHDT, YNNKEL (reference sequence). V lost 7 bases to trimming and J lost 8 bases; unmatched junction nucleotides: 10. This CDR3 is built from 16 residues. CDR3 sequence (DNA): TGTGCCAGCACCCCATGGACTAGCGGGGGGCGGTATGAGCAGTTCTTC. It specifies CASTPWTSGGRYEQFF.

This clone was observed a few times. V gene TRBV6-2 or TRBV6-3 combines with J gene TRBJ2-5, with 13 bases lining up with TRBD2. The CDR3 has 15 residues. CDR1 is MNHEY and CDR2 is SVGEGT in the germline V gene. V was clipped by 2 bases and J by 4 bases; unmatched bases: 1. As DNA, the CDR3 is TGTGCCAGCAGTTACACTAGCGGGGGGGCAGAGACCCAGTACTTC. Translation: CASSYTSGGAETQYF.

The chain uses TRBV19 and TRBJ1-1; D unclear. Looked up from germline, CDR1 is LNHDA and CDR2 is SQIVND (reference sequence). The length of the CDR3 is 19 residues. V lost 5 bases, J lost 0 bases, and 25 bases lay in between. The CDR3, as DNA: TGTGCCAGTAGTGAATCCTCTGGAGGCCCTCTGAGAGTGAACACTGAAGCTTTCTTT. This sequence encodes CASSESSGGPLRVNTEAFF.

The chain employs TRBV11-2 and TRBJ2-1, with a weak D call TRBD2 (5 bases). V was clipped by 0 bases and J by 3 bases, with 15 bases between them. The CDR3 runs to 17 residues. Germline loops: CDR1 SGHAT, CDR2 FQNNGV. CDR3 DNA sequence: TGTGCCAGCAGCTTAGATCGGGGTAGCCTATACTACAATGAGCAGTTCTTC. This sequence encodes CASSLDRGSLYYNEQFF.

The chain employs TRBV9 and TRBJ1-2; the D is unclear. The CDR3 covers 12 residues. The germline gives CDR1 SGDLS, CDR2 YYNGEE. V lost 4 bases, J lost 8 bases, and 12 bases lay in between. The CDR3 DNA reads TGTGCCAGCAGCTCCACCTGGCGGGGCTACACCTTC. This encodes CASSSTWRGYTF.